Presented here are 18 T cell receptor beta chains from one specimen sequenced in a study of sequential checkpoint blockade in melanoma. TCRdb's copy holds only in-frame clones and misses some; the assay was immunoSEQ multiplex PCR. In the table there are fewer than 2,000 clones, 24% of which are singletons. The treatment denotes: randomized to nivolumab then ipilimumab (arm A) or the reverse (arm B). The sequencing here drew on tumor tissue (inferred from file names), taken from a patient given nivolumab and ipilimumab in sequence. Receptors were obtained from a human donor with melanoma.

This clone was seen a handful of times. This chain's CDR3 is CASSPGTSELFF. Here the CDR3 DNA reads TGTGCCAGCAGCCCCGGGACGTCAGAGCTGTTTTTT. The gene calls are TRBV9 and TRBJ2-2; D assignment may be TRBD1 or TRBD2 (5 bases each). The V and J ends lost 4 bases and 11 bases respectively, with 12 bases between them. This CDR3 contains 12 residues. Looked up from germline, CDR1 is SGDLS and CDR2 is YYNGEE. Full variable domain (remainder filled in from reference TRBV9 and TRBJ2-2): DSGVTQTPKHLITATGQRVTLRCSPRSGDLSVYWYQQSLDQGLQFLIQYYNGEERAKGNILERFSAQQFPDLHSELNLSSLELGDSALYFCASSPGTSELFFGEGSRLTVL.

The chain joins TRBV25-1 to TRBJ1-5, with D possibly matching TRBD1 (6 bases). Germline V gene lookup returns CDR1 MGHDK and CDR2 SYGVNS. The CDR3 spans 14 residues. V gave up 3 bases and J gave up 4 bases, with 10 bases separating them. DNA of the CDR3: TGTGCCAGCAGTGAGGGAACAGGGAATCAGCCCCAGCATTTT. Amino acids: CASSEGTGNQPQHF.

The chain links TRBV6-8 to TRBJ1-3; possibly TRBD1 for D (5 bases). Germline V gene sequence: CDR1 MNHGY, CDR2 SAAAGT. The CDR3 is made up of 17 amino acids. Deletions cut 6 bases from V and 1 base from J, with 19 bases between. CDR3 sequence: CASSDPVWGDSGNTIYF. CDR3 coding DNA: TGTGCCAGCAGCGACCCCGTATGGGGGGATTCTGGAAACACCATATATTTT.

By sample share, this clone is large (0.1 to 1%). The chain links TRBV11-3 to TRBJ2-7; TRBD1 agrees at 10 bases. The CDR3 has 15 amino acids. With V trimmed by 4 bases and J by 2 bases, 5 bases remained unmatched. The V gene's germline CDR1 is SGHNT and CDR2 YENEEA. The CDR3 region has the DNA TGTGCCAGCAGCTATAGGGGACAGGGGACCTACGAGCAGTACTTC. Protein product: CASSYRGQGTYEQYF.

The rearrangement uses TRBV30 and TRBJ2-7; D is uncertain. The CDR3 runs to 14 residues. The V end lost 2 bases, the J end lost 0 bases, and 11 bases lay between the germline ends. Germline V lookup: CDR1 GTSNPN, CDR2 SVGIG (reference sequence). The CDR3 region is CAWSTLTPSYEQYF. CDR3 bases: TGTGCCTGGAGTACCCTCACGCCCTCCTACGAGCAGTACTTC.

The V call is TRBV19, the J call TRBJ1-1; D unresolved. Germline V gives CDR1 LNHDA, CDR2 SQIVND (reference sequence). CDR3 length: 14 residues. With 5 bases removed from V and 5 bases from J, the gap between germline ends came to 15 bases. In DNA form, the CDR3 reads TGTGCCAGTAGTTCCCTCGGACCGAGGACTGAAGCTTTCTTT. Translation gives CASSSLGPRTEAFF.

The chain carries TRBV14 and TRBJ2-1; 9 bases match TRBD2. In germline, CDR1 is SGHDN, CDR2 FVKESK. The junction had 9 bases not matched to a gene; V was cut back by 2 bases and J by 4 bases. CDR3 size: 17 residues. This chain's CDR3 is CASSQTSSGKRYNEQFF. The CDR3 nucleotides read TGTGCCAGCAGCCAAACCTCTAGCGGGAAAAGATACAATGAGCAGTTCTTC.

The V gene is TRBV6-8, the J gene TRBJ2-5; 11 bases align to TRBD2. Looked up from germline, CDR1 is MNHGY and CDR2 is SAAAGT. The CDR3 is 15 residues long. The V gene end was trimmed by 5 bases and the J gene end by 5 bases; junction bases not matched to a gene: 7. The DNA of the CDR3 is TGTGCCAGCAGTCCTCCCACTAGCGGGGGCGAGACCCAGTACTTC. Its translation is CASSPPTSGGETQYF.

This clone was detected only once. V is TRBV19 and J is TRBJ2-6; D unclear. The length of the CDR3 is 16 residues. Germline CDR1 and CDR2: LNHDA and SQIVND (reference sequence). Trimming removed 6 bases from V and 2 bases from J, with 14 bases in between. The CDR3 bases are TGTGCCAGTAGCTCCGAACGGGTCCCTGGGGCCAACGTCCTGACTTTC. It codes for CASSSERVPGANVLTF.

By frequency in the sample, this clone is medium-sized. This sample also contains other DNA sequences that code for the same CDR3. This chain joins TRBV11-3 and TRBJ2-5; TRBD1 aligns across 7 bases. Germline V gene lookup returns CDR1 SGHNT and CDR2 YENEEA. The CDR3 loop spans 15 amino acids. The trim removed 3 bases at V and 5 bases at J, leaving 9 bases unmatched. CDR3 bases: TGTGCCAGCAGCTTGGTTGGCAGGGGACAGGAGACCCAGTACTTC. Protein sequence: CASSLVGRGQETQYF.

The chain couples TRBV6-8 to TRBJ1-2, with D unclear. Trimming took 7 bases from V and 6 from J, leaving 21 bases between them. CDR1 is MNHGY and CDR2 is SAAAGT in the germline V gene. The CDR3 runs 15 residues. The CDR3 bases are TGTGCCAGCACCCCTGACAATGAGAGGTTGAATGGCTACACCTTC. This codes for CASTPDNERLNGYTF.

J is TRBJ2-2 and V is TRBV30; no firm D call. V was trimmed by 0 bases and J by 6 bases, leaving 14 bases between them. This CDR3 is built from 15 residues. Germline V lookup: CDR1 GTSNPN, CDR2 SVGIG (reference sequence). The DNA of the CDR3 is TGTGCCTGGAGTGTCGGCTTTATGGTTGCCGGGGAGCTGTTTTTT. Protein product: CAWSVGFMVAGELFF.

The chain couples TRBV6-8 to TRBJ2-7, with 11 bases lining up with TRBD2. CDR1 MNHGY and CDR2 SAAAGT come from the germline V gene. The CDR3 extends over 15 amino acids. Trimming cost V 5 bases and J 3 bases; bases outside gene matches: 6. CDR3 loop: CASSPRLAGLYEQYF. CDR3 sequence (DNA): TGTGCCAGCAGTCCACGACTAGCGGGACTCTACGAGCAGTACTTC.

By share, this clone ranks as medium-sized. CDR3 sequence: CASSSSVDRGVMYEQYF. The DNA for the CDR3 is TGTGCCAGCAGCTCTTCCGTCGACAGGGGAGTTATGTACGAGCAGTACTTC. The chain couples TRBV11-3 to TRBJ2-7; 8 bases are a match to TRBD1. Germline lookup yields CDR1 SGHNT and CDR2 YENEEA. V dropped 4 bases and J dropped 4; count of bases not matched to a gene: 15. The CDR3 contains 17 residues. The full variable domain, completed using reference TRBV11-3 and TRBJ2-7, is EAGVVQSPRYKIIEKKQPVAFWCNPISGHNTLYWYLQNLGQGPELLIRYENEEAVDDSQLPKDRFSAERLKGVDSTLKIQPAELGDSAVYLCASSSSVDRGVMYEQYFGPGTRLTVT.

There are a few counts of this clone. The chain is built from TRBV6-8 and TRBJ1-4; D is perhaps TRBD1 (5 bases). Germline V CDR1 and CDR2: MNHGY, SAAAGT. V lost 0 bases, J lost 3 bases, and 14 bases lay in between. This CDR3 comprises 17 residues. CDR3 protein: CASSYSKAGSANEKLFF. The CDR3 DNA follows: TGTGCCAGCAGTTACTCGAAGGCAGGGTCCGCTAATGAAAAACTGTTTTTT.

The chain employs TRBV5-1 and TRBJ2-2, with 7 nucleotides matching TRBD2. The junction had 12 bases not matched to a gene; V was cut back by 3 bases and J by 4 bases. Looked up from germline, CDR1 is SGHRS and CDR2 is YFSETQ. This CDR3 has 17 amino acids. The chain's CDR3 is CASSSGTTPNPTGELFF. For the CDR3, the DNA is TGCGCCAGCAGCTCCGGGACTACCCCTAATCCCACCGGGGAGCTGTTTTTT.

This clone was counted between two and nine times. The chain uses TRBV12-5 and TRBJ2-5; 7 positions agree with TRBD2. The CDR3 contains 15 residues. From germline, CDR1 is LGHNT and CDR2 FRNRAP. The CDR3 here is CASMQGRGDVATQYF. DNA of the CDR3: TGTGCCAGCATGCAAGGGAGGGGCGACGTGGCGACCCAGTACTTC.

This clone came up a few times. V usage is TRBV6-8 and J usage is TRBJ2-3; no definite D call. Trimming removed 6 bases at V and 4 bases at J, with 8 bases between. Germline V gene data show CDR1 as MNHGY and CDR2 as SAAAGT. The CDR3 totals 12 residues. The CDR3 is CASRSRPDTQYF. CDR3 DNA sequence: TGTGCCAGCAGATCCCGCCCAGATACGCAGTATTTT.